The 14 T cell receptor beta chains presented below share a single source sample, sequenced in a study of T cells in women clearing cervical HPV infection. Assay used: immunoSEQ multiplex PCR; TCRdb lists only in-frame clones, some missing. The clone table shows around 31,000 clones, with the ten largest holding more than 8%. Material for sequencing was blood buffy coat. The receptors derive from a woman between 18 and 75 years old with a cervical HPV16 infection that either progressed to CIN3+ or cleared (not recorded which).

For this clone: The read ends 3 residues before the CDR3 terminus; that terminus is restored from the germline J gene. This chain joins TRBV18 and TRBJ2-7, with D possibly TRBD1 on 5 matching bases. Germline V lookup: CDR1 KGHSH, CDR2 LQKENI. V shed 1 base and J shed 1 base, with 8 bases lying between them. The CDR3 has 14 residues. The sequenced part of the CDR3 DNA is TGTGCCAGCTCACCACGAGACAGATCCTACGAG. Its protein is CASSPRDRSYE. The complete CDR3 sequence is CASSPRDRSYEQYF.

Details on this clone: Read data end 3 residues before the CDR3 end; the end is taken from the germline J gene. The sample carries other DNA sequences with the same CDR3. The rearrangement uses TRBV5-1 and TRBJ1-6, with 10 bases identical to TRBD1. Germline V gives CDR1 SGHRS, CDR2 YFSETQ. The CDR3 sequence is 15 residues long. The V and J ends lost 3 bases and 9 bases, in that order; junction bases with no gene match: 6. The CDR3 bases that were read are TGCGCCAGCAGCTCCGGGACAGGGGACGGTTCACCC. Its translation: CASSSGTGDGSP. The full CDR3 protein is CASSSGTGDGSPLHF.

Comments on this clone: The CDR3 is cut off 3 residues early in the read; its end comes from the germline J gene. The chain combines TRBV5-1 with TRBJ2-7; 10 bases are shared with TRBD2. Germline lookup yields CDR1 SGHRS and CDR2 YFSETQ. The CDR3 runs to 15 residues. With 2 bases clipped from V and 2 bases from J, the junction kept 4 bases outside the gene matches. CDR3 region: CASSFASGGTYEQYF. The sequenced part of the CDR3 DNA is TGCGCCAGCAGCTTCGCTAGCGGGGGAACCTACGAG.

Comment on this clone: The sequenced fragment ends 3 residues before the CDR3 boundary, so the rest is inferred from the germline J gene. V and J are TRBV5-6 and TRBJ1-4; D ambiguous. The V and J ends lost 1 base and 6 bases respectively, with 10 bases between them. The CDR3 runs to 14 residues. The germline V gene has CDR1 SGHDT and CDR2 YYEEEE. The sequenced part of the CDR3 DNA is TGTGCCAGCAGCTTGATTGGCCGGGATGAAAAA. Its translation: CASSLIGRDEK. The whole CDR3 reads CASSLIGRDEKLFF.

Notes on this clone: Read sequence stops 3 residues before the CDR3 end, and the germline J gene provides the missing end. The V call is TRBV2, the J call TRBJ1-2; tentatively, D is TRBD1 (5 bases). The CDR3 consists of 14 residues. Germline lookup yields CDR1 SNHLY and CDR2 FYNNEI. Between the trimmed V and J ends, which lost 6 bases and 3 bases, there was a span of 14 bases. This CDR3 reads CASSAAGNYYGYTF. The CDR3 bases that were read are TGTGCCAGCAGCGCGGCAGGGAATTACTATGGC.

A remark on this clone: The read terminates 3 residues before the CDR3 end, so the remaining end is supplied by the germline J gene. The V gene is TRBV12-3 or TRBV12-4, the J gene TRBJ2-3; D gene ambiguous. The CDR3 sequence is 14 residues long. Trimming removed 6 bases at V and 5 bases at J, with 15 bases between. The part of the CDR3 DNA that was read is TGTGCCAGCAGCTCCACCCGAGGCGGAGATACG. Amino acids: CASSSTRGGDT. The entire CDR3 sequence reads CASSSTRGGDTQYF.

Regarding this clone: The read ends 3 residues shy of where the CDR3 ends; the end is completed using the germline J gene. The V call is TRBV18, the J call TRBJ2-3; 7 positions match TRBD1. The CDR3 is 15 residues long. CDR1 is KGHSH, CDR2 LQKENI, per germline. This chain's CDR3 is CASSPYDRVQETQYF. CDR3 DNA (partial): TGTGCCAGCTCACCGTATGACAGGGTCCAAGAGACG.

Points on this clone: The read gets to within 3 residues of the CDR3 end, and the germline J gene fills in the rest. The rearrangement joins TRBV2 to TRBJ2-2, with 7 bases matching TRBD2. V lost 6 bases to trimming and J lost 1 base; unmatched junction nucleotides: 2. The CDR3 is 14 residues long. Per the germline V gene, CDR1 is SNHLY and CDR2 is FYNNEI. CDR3 amino acids: CASRGLKNTGELFF. CDR3 bases read: TGTGCCAGCAGGGGACTAAAGAACACCGGGGAG.

A remark on this clone: The sequence runs out 3 residues before the end of the CDR3; the remainder is reconstructed from the germline J gene. The chain couples TRBV2 to TRBJ1-2; weak D call: TRBD1 (5 bases). The length of the CDR3 is 13 residues. CDR1 and CDR2 (germline): SNHLY, FYNNEI. V was clipped by 7 bases and J by 4 bases, with 13 bases between them. The DNA read from the CDR3 is TGTGCCAGCAAGGGCAGGGTTACCTATGGC. Translated, it gives CASKGRVTYG. The complete CDR3 reads CASKGRVTYGYTF.

Points on this clone: The read falls 3 residues short of the CDR3 end, and the missing part is taken from the germline J gene. The chain has TRBV20-1 and TRBJ2-2, with D maybe TRBD1 (5 bases). Trimming left V 2 bases short and J 0 bases short, with 13 bases between. Germline CDR1 reads DFQATT; CDR2 reads SNEGSKA (reference sequence). CDR3 length equals 16 residues. Here the CDR3 reads CSARKPGNANTGELFF. The covered CDR3 bases are TGCAGTGCTAGAAAGCCAGGGAACGCGAACACCGGGGAG.

About this clone itself: The sequence runs out 3 residues before the end of the CDR3; the remainder is reconstructed from the germline J gene. This rearrangement joins TRBV5-1 to TRBJ1-1, with 7 bases matching TRBD1. J was trimmed by 5 bases and V by 4 bases; bases with no gene match: 2. This CDR3 comprises 12 residues. Germline loops: CDR1 SGHRS, CDR2 YFSETQ. CDR3 in amino acids: CASSTRGTEAFF. The sequenced part of the CDR3 DNA is TGCGCCAGCAGCACCAGGGGGACTGAA.

With respect to this clone: Germline and junction disagree at one end, which may indicate a read error. The CDR3 end lies 3 residues beyond the end of the read and is filled in from the germline J gene. The chain is built from TRBV4-2 and TRBJ2-3; TRBD2 aligns across 12 bases. This CDR3 spans 18 amino acids. Germline V gene sequence: CDR1 LGHNA, CDR2 YNFKEQ. The CDR3 loop reads CASSQEGLAGGNTDTQYF. The CDR3 DNA, read in part, is TGCGCCAGCAGCCAAGAAGGTCTAGCGGGGGGGAACACAGATACG.

As regards this clone: The read stops 3 residues short of the end of the CDR3; the missing end is completed from the germline J gene. The genes are TRBV14 and TRBJ2-1; TRBD1 is a possible D gene (5 bases). The CDR3 sequence is 15 residues long. CDR1 is SGHDN and CDR2 is FVKESK in the germline V gene. V gave up 1 base and J gave up 4 bases, with 11 bases separating them. CDR3 bases read: TGTGCCAGCAGCCAAGTGGGGCTGGGATACAATGAG. Its protein is CASSQVGLGYNE. The full CDR3 protein reads CASSQVGLGYNEQFF.

On this clone: The read comes to an end 3 residues before the CDR3 does, leaving the germline J gene to fill in the end. The V and J genes are TRBV11-2 and TRBJ2-1, with D perhaps TRBD2 (5 bases). The CDR3 covers 15 residues. V shed 0 bases and J shed 8 bases, with 14 bases lying between them. CDR1 is SGHAT and CDR2 is FQNNGV in the germline V gene. CDR3 sequence: CASSLEDYSRYEQFF. The sequenced CDR3 bases are TGTGCCAGCAGCTTAGAAGACTATTCGAGGTATGAG.